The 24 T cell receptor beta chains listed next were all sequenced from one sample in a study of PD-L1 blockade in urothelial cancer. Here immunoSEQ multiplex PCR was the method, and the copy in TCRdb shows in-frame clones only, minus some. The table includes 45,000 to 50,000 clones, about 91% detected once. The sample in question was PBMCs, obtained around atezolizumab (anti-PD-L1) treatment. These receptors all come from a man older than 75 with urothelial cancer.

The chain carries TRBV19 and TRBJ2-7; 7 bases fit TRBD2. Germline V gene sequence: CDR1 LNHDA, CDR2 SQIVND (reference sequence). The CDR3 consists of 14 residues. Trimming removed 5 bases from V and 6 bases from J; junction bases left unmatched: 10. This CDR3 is CASSGQGRGSEQYF. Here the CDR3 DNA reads TGTGCCAGTAGTGGGCAAGGGAGGGGAAGCGAGCAGTACTTC.

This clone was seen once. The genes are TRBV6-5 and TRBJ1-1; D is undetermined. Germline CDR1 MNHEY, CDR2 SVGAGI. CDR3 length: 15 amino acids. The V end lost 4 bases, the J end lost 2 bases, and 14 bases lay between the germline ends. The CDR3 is CASSWSGLSNTEAFF. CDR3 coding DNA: TGTGCCAGCAGTTGGTCCGGACTTAGTAACACTGAAGCTTTCTTT.

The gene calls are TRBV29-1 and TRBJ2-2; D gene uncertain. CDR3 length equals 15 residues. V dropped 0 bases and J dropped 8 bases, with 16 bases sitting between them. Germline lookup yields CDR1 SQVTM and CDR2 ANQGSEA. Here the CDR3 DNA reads TGCAGCGTTGAAGATCGGTCAGTAGGCGGAGGGGAGCTGTTTTTT. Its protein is CSVEDRSVGGGELFF.

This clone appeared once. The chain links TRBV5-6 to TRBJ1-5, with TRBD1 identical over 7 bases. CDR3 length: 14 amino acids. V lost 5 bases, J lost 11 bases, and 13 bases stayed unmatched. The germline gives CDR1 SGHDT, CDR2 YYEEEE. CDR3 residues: CASSSRTGDFAQHF. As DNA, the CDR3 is TGTGCCAGCAGTTCCCGGACAGGTGATTTTGCCCAGCATTTT.

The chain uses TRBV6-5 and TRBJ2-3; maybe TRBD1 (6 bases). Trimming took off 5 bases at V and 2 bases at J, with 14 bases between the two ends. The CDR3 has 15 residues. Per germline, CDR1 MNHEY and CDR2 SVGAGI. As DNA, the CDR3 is TGTGCCAGCAGTCCCCGGGACACTTACACAGATACGCAGTATTTT. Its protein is CASSPRDTYTDTQYF.

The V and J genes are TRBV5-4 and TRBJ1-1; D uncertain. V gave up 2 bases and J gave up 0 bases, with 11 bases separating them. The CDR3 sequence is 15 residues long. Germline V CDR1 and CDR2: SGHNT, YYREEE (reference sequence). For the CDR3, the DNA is TGTGCCAGCAGCTTCGATAACAGTCTGAACACTGAAGCTTTCTTT. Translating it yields CASSFDNSLNTEAFF.

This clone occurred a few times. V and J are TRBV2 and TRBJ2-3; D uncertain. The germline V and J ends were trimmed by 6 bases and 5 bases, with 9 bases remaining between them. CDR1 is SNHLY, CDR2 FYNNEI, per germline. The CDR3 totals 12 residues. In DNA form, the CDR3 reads TGTGCCAGCAGGGTGGCAGGAGATACGCAGTATTTT. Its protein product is CASRVAGDTQYF.

The CDR3 nucleotides are TGCGCCAGCAGCTTGGACCCTGGGAGCAACTACGAGCAGTACTTC. Protein sequence: CASSLDPGSNYEQYF. V gene TRBV5-1 combines with J gene TRBJ2-7; D might be TRBD2 (5 bases). V lost 0 bases and J lost 3, with 13 bases in between. Germline values: CDR1 SGHRS, CDR2 YFSETQ. This CDR3 is 15 amino acids long.

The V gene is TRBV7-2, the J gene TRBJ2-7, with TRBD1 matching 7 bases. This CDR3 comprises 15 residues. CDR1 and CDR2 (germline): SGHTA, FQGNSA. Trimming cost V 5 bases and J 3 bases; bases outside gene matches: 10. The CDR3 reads CASSRPGQPFYEQYF. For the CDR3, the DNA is TGTGCCAGCAGCCGCCCGGGACAGCCATTCTACGAGCAGTACTTC.

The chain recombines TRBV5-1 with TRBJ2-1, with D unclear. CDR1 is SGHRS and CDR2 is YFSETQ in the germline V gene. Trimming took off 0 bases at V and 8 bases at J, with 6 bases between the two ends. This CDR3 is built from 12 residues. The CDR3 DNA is TGCGCCAGCAGCTTGGTACTATATGAGCAGTTCTTC. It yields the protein CASSLVLYEQFF.

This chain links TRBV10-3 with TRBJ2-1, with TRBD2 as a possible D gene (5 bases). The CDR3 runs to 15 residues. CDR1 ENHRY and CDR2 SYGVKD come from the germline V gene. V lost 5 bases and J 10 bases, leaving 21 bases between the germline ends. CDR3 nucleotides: TGTGCCATCAGTCCTGGCGAGGGCCGAAAGAGCGAGCAGTTCTTC. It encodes CAISPGEGRKSEQFF.

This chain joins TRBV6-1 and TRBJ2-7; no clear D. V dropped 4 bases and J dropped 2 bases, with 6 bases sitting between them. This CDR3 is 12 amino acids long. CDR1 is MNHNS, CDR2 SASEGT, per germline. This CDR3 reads CASSASTYEQYF. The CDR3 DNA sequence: TGTGCCAGCAGTGCTAGTACCTACGAGCAGTACTTC.

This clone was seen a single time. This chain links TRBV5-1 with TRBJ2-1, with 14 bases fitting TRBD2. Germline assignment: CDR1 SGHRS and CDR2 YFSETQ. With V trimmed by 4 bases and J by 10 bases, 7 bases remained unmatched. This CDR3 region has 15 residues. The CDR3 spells CASSPGLAGEREQFF. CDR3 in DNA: TGCGCCAGCAGCCCGGGACTAGCGGGAGAAAGAGAGCAGTTCTTC.

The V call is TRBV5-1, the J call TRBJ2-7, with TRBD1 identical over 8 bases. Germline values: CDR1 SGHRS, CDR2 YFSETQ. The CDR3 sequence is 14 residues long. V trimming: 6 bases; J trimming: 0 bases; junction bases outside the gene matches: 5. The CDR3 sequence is CASKRTGSSYEQYF. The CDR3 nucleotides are TGCGCCAGCAAAAGGACAGGGAGCTCCTACGAGCAGTACTTC.

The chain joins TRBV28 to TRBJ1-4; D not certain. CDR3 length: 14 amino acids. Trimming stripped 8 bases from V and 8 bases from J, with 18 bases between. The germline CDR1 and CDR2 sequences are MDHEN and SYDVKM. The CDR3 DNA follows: TGTGCCAGCTCCAGGAGGGCTCTCCGGGAAAAACTGTTTTTT. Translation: CASSRRALREKLFF.

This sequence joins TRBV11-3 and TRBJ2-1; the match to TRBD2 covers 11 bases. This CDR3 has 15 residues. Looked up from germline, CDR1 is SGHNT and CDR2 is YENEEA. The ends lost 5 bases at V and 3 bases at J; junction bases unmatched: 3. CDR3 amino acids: CASSVGLADYNEQFF. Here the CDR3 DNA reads TGTGCCAGCAGCGTGGGACTAGCGGACTACAATGAGCAGTTCTTC.

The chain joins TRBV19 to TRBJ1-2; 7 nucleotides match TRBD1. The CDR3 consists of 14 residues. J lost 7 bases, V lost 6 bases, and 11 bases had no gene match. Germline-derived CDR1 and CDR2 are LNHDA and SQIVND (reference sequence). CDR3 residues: CASRTIQGSGGYTF. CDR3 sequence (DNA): TGTGCCAGTAGGACCATACAGGGGTCCGGTGGCTACACCTTC.

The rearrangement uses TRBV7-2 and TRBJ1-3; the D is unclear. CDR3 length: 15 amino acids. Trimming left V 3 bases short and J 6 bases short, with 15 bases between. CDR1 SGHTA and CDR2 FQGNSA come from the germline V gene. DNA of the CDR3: TGTGCCAGCAGCTTTTCCCCTGGGCGGGAAAACACCATATATTTT. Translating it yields CASSFSPGRENTIYF.

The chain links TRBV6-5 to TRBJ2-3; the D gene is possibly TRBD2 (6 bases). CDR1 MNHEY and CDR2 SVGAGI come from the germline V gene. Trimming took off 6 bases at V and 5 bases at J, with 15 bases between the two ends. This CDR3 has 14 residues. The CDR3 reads CASSPGLFKDTQYF. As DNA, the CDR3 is TGTGCCAGCAGCCCGGGACTTTTCAAAGATACGCAGTATTTT.

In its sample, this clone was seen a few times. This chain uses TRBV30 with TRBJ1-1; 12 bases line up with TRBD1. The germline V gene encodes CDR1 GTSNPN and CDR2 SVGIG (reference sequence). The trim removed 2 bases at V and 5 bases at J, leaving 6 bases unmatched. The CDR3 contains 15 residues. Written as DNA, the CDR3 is TGTGCCTGGAGTCGTGGGACAGGGGGCTTGACTGAAGCTTTCTTT. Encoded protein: CAWSRGTGGLTEAFF.

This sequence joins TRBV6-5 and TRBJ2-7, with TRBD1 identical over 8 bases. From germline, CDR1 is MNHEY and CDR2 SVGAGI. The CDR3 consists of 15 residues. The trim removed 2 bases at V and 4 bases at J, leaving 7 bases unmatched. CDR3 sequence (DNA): TGTGCCAGCAGTTACACCGCGACAGGGGTATACGAGCAGTACTTC. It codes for CASSYTATGVYEQYF.

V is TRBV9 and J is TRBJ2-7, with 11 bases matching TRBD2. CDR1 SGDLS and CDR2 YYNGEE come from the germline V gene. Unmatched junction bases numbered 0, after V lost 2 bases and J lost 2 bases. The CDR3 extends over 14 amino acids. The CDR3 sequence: CASSVGLAAYEQYF. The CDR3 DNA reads TGTGCCAGCAGCGTGGGACTAGCGGCCTACGAGCAGTACTTC.

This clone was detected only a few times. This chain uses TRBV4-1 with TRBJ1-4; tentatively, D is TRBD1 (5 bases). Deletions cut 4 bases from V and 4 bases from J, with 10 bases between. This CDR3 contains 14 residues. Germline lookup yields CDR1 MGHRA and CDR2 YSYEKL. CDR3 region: CASSRGQGNEKLFF. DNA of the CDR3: TGCGCCAGCAGCCGGGGTCAGGGTAATGAAAAACTGTTTTTT.

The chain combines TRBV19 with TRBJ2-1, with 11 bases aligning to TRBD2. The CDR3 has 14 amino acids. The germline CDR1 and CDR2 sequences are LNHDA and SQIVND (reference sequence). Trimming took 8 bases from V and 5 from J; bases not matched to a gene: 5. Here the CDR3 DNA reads TGTGCCAGTGGACTAGCGGGCCTGAACAATGAGCAGTTCTTC. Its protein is CASGLAGLNNEQFF.